A single sample gave rise to the 15 T cell receptor beta chains below, sequenced in a study of CD8+CD57+ T cells in acquired aplastic anemia. Researchers used genomic DNA as the template to profile TCR beta VDJ and CDR3. TCRdb re-called the reads with MiXCR, one entry per CDR3 protein. The table lists 250,000 to 350,000 distinct CDR3 sequences, around three fifths of them singletons, with 6.5% to 10% in the top ten. Sequenced sample: sorted CD4+, CD8+, or CD8+CD57+ T cells (not recorded which) from PBMCs. These receptors originate from a human donor with severe aplastic anemia or a healthy control (not recorded which).

This clonotype was seen at least ten times. The V and J genes are TRBV30 and TRBJ1-6, with a weak D call TRBD1 (5 bases). This CDR3 is 13 amino acids long. V gave up 4 bases and J gave up 9 bases, with 13 bases separating them. Germline assignment: CDR1 GTSNPN and CDR2 SVGIG (reference sequence). CDR3 in amino acids: CAWTPGTGSPLHF. CDR3 DNA sequence: TGTGCCTGGACCCCGGGGACGGGTTCACCCCTCCACTTT.

This chain joins TRBV12-3 or TRBV12-4 and TRBJ2-1, with 9 bases that match TRBD1. Trimming took 6 bases from V and 7 from J; bases not matched to a gene: 10. The CDR3 has 15 amino acids. The CDR3, as DNA: TGTGCCAGCAGAAAGACCGGGACAGGGCAAAATGAGCAGTTCTTC. It codes for CASRKTGTGQNEQFF.

The chain links TRBV2 to TRBJ1-2, with TRBD1 identical over 7 bases. Germline V gene lookup returns CDR1 SNHLY and CDR2 FYNNEI. The CDR3 consists of 16 residues. Losses at the gene ends were 6 bases for V and 1 base for J; bases not matched to a gene: 11. CDR3 bases: TGTGCCAGCAGGGAAAACACCGGGACAGATAACTATGGCTACACCTTC. Amino acid sequence: CASRENTGTDNYGYTF.

This clonotype was detected a few times. The rearrangement joins TRBV7-7 to TRBJ2-5, with 7 bases aligning to TRBD2. Trimming removed 3 bases from V and 2 bases from J; junction bases left unmatched: 9. The CDR3 consists of 16 residues. CDR1 SSHAT and CDR2 FNYEAQ come from the germline V gene (reference sequence). This CDR3 reads CASSFGSPGGQETQYF. Here the CDR3 DNA reads TGTGCCAGCAGCTTCGGAAGCCCGGGGGGACAAGAGACCCAGTACTTC. Full variable domain (remainder filled in from reference TRBV7-7 and TRBJ2-5): GAGVSQSPRYKVTKRGQDVTLRCDPISSHATLYWYQQALGQGPEFLTYFNYEAQPDKSGLPSDRFSAERPEGSISTLTIQRTEQRDSAMYRCASSFGSPGGQETQYFGPGTRLLVL.

The chain uses TRBV4-2 and TRBJ2-5; TRBD2 aligns across 12 bases. This CDR3 is 15 amino acids long. After removal of 3 bases from V and 2 bases from J, the junction contained 1 base not matched to a gene. Looked up from germline, CDR1 is LGHNA and CDR2 is YNFKEQ. For the CDR3, the DNA is TGTGCCAGCAGCCACGGACTAGCGGGACAAGAGACCCAGTACTTC. Translating it yields CASSHGLAGQETQYF.

This clonotype appeared a single time. The rearrangement links TRBV5-1 to TRBJ1-5; 8 nucleotides agree with TRBD1. With 2 bases clipped from V and 7 bases from J, the junction kept 5 bases outside the gene matches. Germline CDR1 reads SGHRS; CDR2 reads YFSETQ. The CDR3 is 14 residues long. CDR3: CASSFGQGEQPQHF. The CDR3 region has the DNA TGCGCCAGCAGCTTCGGACAGGGTGAACAGCCCCAGCATTTT.

V and J are TRBV24-1 and TRBJ2-1, with D hard to call. From germline, CDR1 is KGHDR and CDR2 SFDVKD. V was cut by 4 bases and J by 2 bases, with 8 bases left in between. The CDR3 runs to 14 residues. The CDR3 loop reads CATSDGATYNEQFF. The CDR3 DNA reads as TGTGCCACCAGTGACGGAGCTACCTACAATGAGCAGTTCTTC.

Ten or more counts support this clonotype. The J gene is TRBJ1-3, the V gene TRBV5-1; no clear D gene. CDR1 is SGHRS, CDR2 YFSETQ, per germline. The V end was cut by 4 bases, the J end by 0 bases, with 14 bases between. This CDR3 spans 16 amino acids. CDR3 residues: CASSPSVSSSGNTIYF. The DNA of the CDR3 is TGCGCCAGCAGCCCCTCGGTCTCCTCCTCTGGAAACACCATATATTTT.

A note on this clonotype: This may stem from a read error, because a much larger clone lies one nucleotide away. This rearrangement joins TRBV10-3 to TRBJ1-2, with D perhaps TRBD1 (6 bases). Germline V lookup: CDR1 ENHRY, CDR2 SYGVKD. The V and J ends lost 3 bases and 7 bases respectively, with 18 bases between them. CDR3 length: 15 amino acids. This CDR3 reads CAISEYGDNPVGYTF. In DNA, the CDR3 is TGTGCCATCAGTGAATACGGGGACAATCCGGTTGGCTACACCTTC.

This clonotype has only one observation. The chain employs TRBV5-1 and TRBJ1-3; unclear D gene. The CDR3 spans 15 residues. Trimming took 0 bases from V and 4 from J, leaving 11 bases between them. Germline lookup yields CDR1 SGHRS and CDR2 YFSETQ. DNA for the CDR3: TGCGCCAGCAGCTTGGGGACGGACTCGGGAAACACCATATATTTT. Translating gives CASSLGTDSGNTIYF.

The V call is TRBV7-9, the J call TRBJ1-6; TRBD1 aligns across 7 bases. CDR1 SEHNR and CDR2 FQNEAQ come from the germline V gene (reference sequence). The CDR3 totals 16 residues. The junction had 0 bases not matched to a gene; V was cut back by 1 base and J by 0 bases. CDR3 DNA sequence: TGTGCCAGCAGCTTAGGACAGGGCTCCTATAATTCACCCCTCCACTTT. Protein sequence: CASSLGQGSYNSPLHF. Looking up the rest from reference TRBV7-9 and TRBJ1-6 gives the full variable domain: DTGVSQNPRHKITKRGQNVTFRCDPISEHNRLYWYRQTLGQGPEFLTYFQNEAQLEKSRLLSDRFSAERPKGSFSTLEIQRTEQGDSAMYLCASSLGQGSYNSPLHFGNGTRLTVT.

This clonotype was seen many times. CDR3 sequence (DNA): TGTGCCAGCAGTTTAGTGCTAGCGGGGATCTACGAGCAGTACTTC. Translating it yields CASSLVLAGIYEQYF. This chain links TRBV12-3 or TRBV12-4 with TRBJ2-7, with TRBD2 identical over 9 bases. The CDR3 runs 15 residues. Trimming at V came to 1 base and at J to 3 bases, leaving 4 bases not matched to a gene.

There are many counts of this clonotype. V usage is TRBV20-1 and J usage is TRBJ1-2, with 11 bases matching TRBD1. Germline CDR1 reads DFQATT; CDR2 reads SNEGSKA (reference sequence). This CDR3 contains 15 residues. The J segment lost 7 bases and the V segment lost 0 bases, leaving 7 bases of the junction unmatched. In nucleotides, the CDR3 is TGCAGTGCTAGAGACTCCACGGACAGGGGGCTTGGCTACACCTTC. Encoded protein: CSARDSTDRGLGYTF.

A remark on this clonotype: Compared with germline, one end of the junction differs, possibly owing to a read error. This chain links TRBV2 with TRBJ2-1, with D possibly being TRBD1 or TRBD2 (6 bases each). Germline CDR1 reads SNHLY; CDR2 reads FYNNEI. The CDR3 spans 15 residues. For the CDR3, the DNA is TGTGCCTGCAGTAACTATGGGGGGCCCTACAATGAGCAGTTCTTC. Amino acids: CACSNYGGPYNEQFF.

CDR3 sequence reads: CASSLIPGVSSYNEQFF. The DNA of the CDR3 is TGTGCCAGCAGCCTCATCCCGGGGGTGAGCTCCTACAATGAGCAGTTCTTC. The chain uses TRBV7-2 and TRBJ2-1; TRBD2 might be the D (6 bases). The CDR3 is 17 residues long. Trimming left V 5 bases short and J 0 bases short, with 17 bases between. Germline V lookup: CDR1 SGHTA, CDR2 FQGNSA.